This TCR beta chain was identified during a study of T cells in Graves' hyperthyroidism and ophthalmopathy. Amplified TCR beta CDR3 regions derived from RNA transcripts. TCR CDR3 regions were first amplified by RT-PCR with HTBI primers. In TCRdb, the multiplex PCR reads were re-called with MiXCR into one record per CDR3 protein. Of roughly 380,000 distinct CDR3 sequences listed, about 14% are singletons. Study outcomes and limitations: The model foresaw ophthalmopathy a median about 6.5 months prior to onset.

The table lists this clonotype with many counts. The antigen remains undetermined. Hyperthyroidism of Graves' type that showed no ophthalmopathy progression within 18 months was stable. This clonotype was sampled from a woman aged 55 to 70 with Graves' hyperthyroidism. Sample: blood.

DNA for the CDR3: TGTGCCAGCAGCCAAGATTTGGGTCAGCCCCAGCATTTT. Protein product: CASSQDLGQPQHF. The J gene is TRBJ1-5, the V gene TRBV14; D is uncertain. Germline CDR1 SGHDN, CDR2 FVKESK. V lost 0 bases, J lost 6 bases, and 6 bases lay in between. The CDR3 has 13 residues.